A single sample gave rise to the 9 T cell receptor beta chains below, sequenced in a study of T-cell memory formation after mild COVID-19. TCRdb reprocessed the 5' RACE reads via MiXCR and lists one record per CDR3 protein. The sample records over 400,000 distinct CDR3 sequences, around a quarter being singletons. Material: PBMCs or a T cell subset sorted from them (not recorded which). These receptors were collected from an adult woman who had mild COVID-19 (a few samples of this study predate the infection). Cell type and time point are not known.

The CDR3 nucleotides are TGTGCCAGCAGTGAGGTCGGGAGGTCGTCAGAGACCCAGTACTTC. This sequence encodes CASSEVGRSSETQYF. The chain employs TRBV2 and TRBJ2-5; 7 bases map to TRBD2. Trimming took 3 bases from V and 4 from J; bases not matched to a gene: 8. Germline CDR1 is SNHLY and CDR2 is FYNNEI. The CDR3 has 15 amino acids.

This clonotype was observed a few times. The V call is TRBV28, the J call TRBJ2-3; D gene ambiguous. The CDR3 totals 15 residues. CDR1 and CDR2 (germline): MDHEN, SYDVKM. V was trimmed by 6 bases and J by 4 bases, leaving 17 bases between them. CDR3: CASSPERDFADTQYF. CDR3 bases: TGTGCCAGCAGCCCCGAAAGGGATTTCGCAGATACGCAGTATTTT.

The CDR3 region is CASSYTGPRELFF. The CDR3 DNA sequence: TGTGCCAGCAGTTACACAGGTCCCAGGGAGCTGTTTTTT. The chain links TRBV6-5 to TRBJ2-2, with a weak D call TRBD1 (5 bases). Germline V gene sequence: CDR1 MNHEY, CDR2 SVGAGI. Trimming pared 2 bases from V and 9 bases from J, leaving 10 bases between. This CDR3 region has 13 residues.

With regard to this clonotype: At one boundary the junction diverges from the germline segment, which might be a read error. This chain links TRBV3-1 with TRBJ1-2; weak D call: TRBD1 (6 bases). The germline CDR1 and CDR2 sequences are LGHDT and YNNKEL (reference sequence). The CDR3 length is 14 residues. CDR3 in amino acids: CASSQGFNTGQKGF. In DNA, the CDR3 is TGTGCCAGCAGCCAAGGGTTTAATACCGGACAGAAGGGCTTC.

This rearrangement joins TRBV6-2 or TRBV6-3 to TRBJ2-1, with a possible D match to TRBD2 (6 bases). The CDR3 has 15 residues. The V end lost 2 bases, the J end lost 9 bases, and 17 bases lay between the germline ends. Germline V lookup: CDR1 MNHEY, CDR2 SVGEGT. CDR3 sequence: CASSYRRDGGPEQFF. For the CDR3, the DNA is TGTGCCAGCAGTTACCGACGGGACGGAGGGCCTGAGCAGTTCTTC.

This clonotype appeared a single time. The rearrangement joins TRBV7-8 to TRBJ2-7; a possible D gene is TRBD1 (6 bases). This CDR3 spans 14 amino acids. The V end was cut by 5 bases, the J end by 3 bases, with 14 bases between. Germline values: CDR1 SGHVS, CDR2 FQNEAQ. In DNA, the CDR3 is TGTGCCAGCAGCCGCAACCGGGACAACTACGAGCAGTACTTC. The encoded protein is CASSRNRDNYEQYF.

This rearrangement joins TRBV4-3 to TRBJ1-1; D gene ambiguous. The CDR3 runs to 13 residues. Trimming removed 8 bases from V and 4 bases from J, with 14 bases in between. In germline, CDR1 is LGHNA, CDR2 YSLEER. DNA of the CDR3: TGCGCCAGCGGCCTCGGACGATCCACTGAAGCTTTCTTT. Protein product: CASGLGRSTEAFF.

Only a few counts were recorded for this clonotype. The rearrangement links TRBV5-6 to TRBJ2-1; D unclear. Trimming took off 0 bases at V and 4 bases at J, with 8 bases between the two ends. The CDR3 is made up of 14 amino acids. Germline V gene sequence: CDR1 SGHDT, CDR2 YYEEEE. The CDR3 loop is CASSLGYGYNEQFF. CDR3 bases: TGTGCCAGCAGCTTGGGCTATGGGTACAATGAGCAGTTCTTC.

The chain combines TRBV19 with TRBJ2-7; D call uncertain. The germline V and J ends were trimmed by 3 bases and 3 bases, with 9 bases remaining between them. This CDR3 has 13 amino acids. Germline V gene sequence: CDR1 LNHDA, CDR2 SQIVND (reference sequence). In DNA form, the CDR3 reads TGTGCCAGTAGTATGGCAGTCGACTACGAGCAGTACTTC. Translated, it gives CASSMAVDYEQYF.